Below are 17 T cell receptor beta chains sequenced from a single sample in a study of identical twins. TCRdb processed the 5' RACE reads anew with MiXCR; each CDR3 protein has one entry. Here the sample spans hundreds of thousands of distinct CDR3 sequences, under 25% being singletons. This sample was shared with a second study, whose subject was yellow fever vaccine responses in identical twins.

Sequencing was performed on CD4+ T cells sorted from blood. The origin of the receptors is a woman between 18 and 29 years old in good health.

This clonotype appeared a few times. This chain uses TRBV28 with TRBJ1-1, with 7 bases identical to TRBD1. V dropped 7 bases and J dropped 1; count of bases not matched to a gene: 3. The CDR3 is 13 amino acids. Germline V CDR1 and CDR2: MDHEN, SYDVKM. The DNA for the CDR3 is TGTGCCAGCATTGGGACAGAGAACACTGAAGCTTTCTTT. Its protein is CASIGTENTEAFF.

The genes are TRBV27 and TRBJ2-2; TRBD1 matches at 8 bases. With 2 bases clipped from V and 0 bases from J, the junction kept 11 bases outside the gene matches. Germline V gene lookup returns CDR1 MNHEY and CDR2 SMNVEV (reference sequence). The CDR3 sequence is 19 residues long. In DNA form, the CDR3 reads TGTGCCAGCAGTTTAATCATACGTGGACAGGGAGCGAACACCGGGGAGCTGTTTTTT. This encodes CASSLIIRGQGANTGELFF.

This clonotype was found many times. The V call is TRBV5-1, the J call TRBJ2-3, with TRBD1 identical over 8 bases. V was pared by 4 bases and J by 5 bases, with 6 bases of the junction left unmatched. Germline-derived CDR1 and CDR2 are SGHRS and YFSETQ. This CDR3 is 14 amino acids long. The CDR3 bases are TGCGCCAGCAGCAGGACAGGGATCGGAGATACGCAGTATTTT. It encodes CASSRTGIGDTQYF. The full variable domain, in which reference TRBV5-1 and TRBJ2-3 provide the parts outside the CDR3, is KAGVTQTPRYLIKTRGQQVTLSCSPISGHRSVSWYQQTPGQGLQFLFEYFSETQRNKGNFPGRFSGRQFSNSRSEMNVSTLELGDSALYLCASSRTGIGDTQYFGPGTRLTVL.

This clonotype has just a few counts. The chain is built from TRBV4-2 and TRBJ2-1; D remains unclear. Germline V gene lookup returns CDR1 LGHNA and CDR2 YNFKEQ. Trimming cost V 1 base and J 8 bases, with 9 bases left between them. The CDR3 is 13 residues long. The CDR3 region has the DNA TGTGCCAGCAGCCAAGGGGTTATCGATGAGCAGTTCTTC. It yields the protein CASSQGVIDEQFF.

This clonotype showed up just a few times. V usage is TRBV29-1 and J usage is TRBJ2-1; TRBD2 is a possible D gene (6 bases). V lost 5 bases and J lost 6, with 14 bases in between. The CDR3 consists of 13 residues. Germline V gene data show CDR1 as SQVTM and CDR2 as ANQGSEA. The CDR3 DNA reads TGCAGCGTTCTGCGGGGAGACCGCAATGAGCAGTTCTTC. Encoded protein: CSVLRGDRNEQFF.

The V and J genes are TRBV24-1 and TRBJ2-3; 11 nucleotides align to TRBD2. Germline CDR1 is KGHDR and CDR2 is SFDVKD. Unmatched junction bases numbered 8, after V lost 4 bases and J lost 0 bases. This CDR3 has 18 amino acids. CDR3 in amino acids: CATSETSGSYASTDTQYF. The DNA of the CDR3 is TGTGCCACCAGTGAAACTAGCGGGAGTTATGCTAGCACAGATACGCAGTATTTT.

The V and J genes are TRBV20-1 and TRBJ2-7; the match to TRBD1 covers 8 bases. V gave up 6 bases and J gave up 6 bases; unmatched junction bases: 10. CDR3 length: 13 amino acids. Germline CDR1 DFQATT, CDR2 SNEGSKA (reference sequence). CDR3 sequence reads: CSALWTGTGEQYV. DNA for the CDR3: TGCAGTGCATTATGGACAGGGACGGGCGAGCAGTACGTC.

This clonotype showed up just a few times. The chain recombines TRBV12-3 or TRBV12-4 with TRBJ1-3, with 7 bases fitting TRBD1. The CDR3 is 14 residues long. V lost 7 bases, J lost 4 bases, and 7 bases stayed unmatched. CDR3 region: CASNPTGPGNTIYF. The CDR3 DNA reads as TGTGCCAGCAACCCGACAGGGCCGGGAAACACCATATATTTT.

V usage is TRBV20-1 and J usage is TRBJ2-1, with 7 bases that match TRBD1. V was clipped by 4 bases and J by 7 bases; unmatched bases: 13. The CDR3 consists of 15 residues. CDR1 is DFQATT and CDR2 is SNEGSKA in the germline V gene (reference sequence). The CDR3 region is CSANPLGQVWNEQFF. As DNA, the CDR3 is TGCAGTGCTAACCCCCTAGGACAGGTCTGGAATGAGCAGTTCTTC.

This clonotype was recorded a few times. The chain employs TRBV7-7 and TRBJ2-5; D gene uncertain. V was clipped by 2 bases and J by 4 bases, with 8 bases between them. CDR1 and CDR2 from the germline V gene are SSHAT and FNYEAQ (reference sequence). CDR3 size: 13 residues. The CDR3 region has the DNA TGTGCCAGCAGCTTACAGGTCACAGAGACCCAGTACTTC. The encoded protein is CASSLQVTETQYF.

This clonotype turned up a few times. The V call is TRBV29-1, the J call TRBJ2-3; D assignment may be TRBD1 or TRBD2 (5 bases each). The length of the CDR3 is 14 residues. The ends were cut back, 6 bases at V and 3 bases at J, with 16 bases in the middle. Germline V gene sequence: CDR1 SQVTM, CDR2 ANQGSEA. The CDR3 spells CSVGTASPTDTQYF. Here the CDR3 DNA reads TGCAGCGTCGGGACGGCTAGCCCGACAGATACGCAGTATTTT.

There are many counts of this clonotype. V gene TRBV5-1 combines with J gene TRBJ2-1, with a possible D match to TRBD2 (5 bases). CDR3 size: 15 residues. Per germline, CDR1 SGHRS and CDR2 YFSETQ. Trimming stripped 3 bases from V and 0 bases from J, with 10 bases between. Here the CDR3 DNA reads TGCGCCAGCAGCTCCCCTGGGAGCTCCTACAATGAGCAGTTCTTC. It is translated as CASSSPGSSYNEQFF.

This chain links TRBV19 with TRBJ2-5; 7 nucleotides line up with TRBD1. After removal of 5 bases from V and 5 bases from J, the junction contained 8 bases not matched to a gene. Germline assignment: CDR1 LNHDA and CDR2 SQIVND (reference sequence). CDR3 length equals 14 residues. The CDR3 bases are TGTGCCAGTAGTTCAAGACAGGGAATGGAGACCCAGTACTTC. Translation gives CASSSRQGMETQYF.

This clonotype was detected only a few times. J is TRBJ2-7 and V is TRBV5-1; tentative D call: TRBD1 (5 bases). The CDR3 totals 13 residues. Germline CDR1 and CDR2: SGHRS and YFSETQ. V lost 10 bases and J 1 base, leaving 15 bases between the germline ends. CDR3 nucleotide sequence: TGCGCCTTACAGGTAGGGTTTTCCTACGAGCAGTACTTC. Translated: CALQVGFSYEQYF.

V and J are TRBV12-3 or TRBV12-4 and TRBJ2-5, with D tentatively TRBD2 (6 bases). V lost 6 bases and J lost 3, with 11 bases in between. The CDR3 extends over 13 amino acids. The CDR3 DNA reads as TGTGCCAGCAGCGCTAGCGTAGAAGAGACCCAGTACTTC. Its translation is CASSASVEETQYF.

The sample holds a few counts of this clonotype. This chain connects TRBV20-1 to TRBJ2-5, with 9 bases identical to TRBD2. The trim removed 3 bases at V and 0 bases at J, leaving 8 bases unmatched. In germline, CDR1 is DFQATT, CDR2 SNEGSKA (reference sequence). The CDR3 sequence is 16 residues long. CDR3 bases: TGCAGTGCTAGTTTCAGAGCGGGGGGAAACCAAGAGACCCAGTACTTC. This gives the protein CSASFRAGGNQETQYF.

The chain recombines TRBV12-3 or TRBV12-4 with TRBJ1-1; D unclear. V lost 8 bases, J lost 2 bases, and 18 bases lay in between. This CDR3 has 15 residues. CDR3 DNA: TGTGCCAGCTCTTCTATCGCGTTTGAAAACACTGAAGCTTTCTTT. Protein sequence: CASSSIAFENTEAFF.